Listed below are T cell receptor beta chains from one sample, sequenced in a study of T-cell memory formation after mild COVID-19. TCRdb re-called the 5' RACE reads with MiXCR, one entry per CDR3 protein. This sample has some 190,000 distinct CDR3 sequences; under 20% occur once, and the top ten carry around 1.9%. The sequencing sample was made of PBMCs or a T cell subset sorted from them (not recorded which). The receptor set was obtained from an adult woman who had mild COVID-19 (a few samples of this study predate the infection). Cell type and time point are not known. Each CDR3 is given without its conserved first and last residue.

v_call,j_call,cdr3_aa
TRBV4-1,TRBJ1-6,ASSLSRGTVNSPLH
TRBV10-3,TRBJ2-2,AISGTANTGELF
TRBV5-1,TRBJ2-3,ASSLRSGSDTQY
TRBV11-2,TRBJ2-6,ASSLAYGREGSGANVLT
TRBV7-3,TRBJ2-6,ASSSGQANVLT
TRBV2,TRBJ1-2,ASRDRGYGYT
TRBV29-1,TRBJ1-5,SVEFGVGQPQH
TRBV7-2,TRBJ2-1,ASMPSGISSYNEQF
TRBV7-3,TRBJ1-1,ASSPTGGAGTEAF
TRBV20-1,TRBJ2-1,SASRGGVYNEQF
TRBV9,TRBJ2-1,ASSVDGNLRDEQF
TRBV6-5,TRBJ1-3,ASSLAGGGNTIY
TRBV7-9,TRBJ1-1,ASSITGVAEAF
TRBV29-1,TRBJ1-2,SVEYDNYGYT
TRBV4-1,TRBJ2-2,ASTTFQGAGELF
TRBV29-1,TRBJ2-7,SVEDPGTGRAYEQY
TRBV20-1,TRBJ2-5,SVPTGAKETQY
TRBV12-3/TRBV12-4,TRBJ1-2,ASSFSGRNSYGYT
TRBV7-9,TRBJ2-5,ALPGDQETQY
TRBV5-1,TRBJ1-2,ASSLARDSPYGYT
TRBV7-9,TRBJ2-7,ASSRQVGGSSYEQY
TRBV7-8,TRBJ2-1,ASSIKQGNNEQF
TRBV7-3,TRBJ2-3,ASSTGLAPDTQY
TRBV5-1,TRBJ2-5,ASAGGGGETQY
TRBV7-3,TRBJ2-5,ASSPEGGRTQY
TRBV7-6,TRBJ2-1,ASTHPGVGGINEQF
TRBV20-1,TRBJ2-1,SARGGTGGRNEQF
TRBV15,TRBJ2-7,ATSRDITEQY
TRBV5-1,TRBJ2-1,ASSLEVQGQGQF
TRBV27,TRBJ1-6,ASSFLQGNSPLH
TRBV7-9,TRBJ2-3,ASSFGGGALDTQY
TRBV2,TRBJ2-1,ASSPGTSGLDEQF